Listed below are T cell receptor beta chains from one sample, sequenced in a study of blood T cell repertoires in COVID-19. Assay: immunoSEQ multiplex PCR; the TCRdb copy retains only in-frame clones and omits some. The sample includes tens of thousands of clones, roughly 90% seen only once; the top ten take over 12%. The sequenced sample was peripheral blood. These receptors originate from a male donor with acute or convalescent COVID-19. Both conserved end residues are part of each CDR3. D genes are given only for firm matches. Not all rows give a size; the values are once, few, many and, for expanded clones, a class.

>TRBJ1-4|.|TRBV2|TRBD1
TGTGCCAGCACCCCGGACAGGGGTTATGAAAAACTGTTTTTT
CASTPDRGYEKLFF
>TRBJ2-4|.|TRBV18|TRBD1
TGTGCCAGCTCATATACAGGGGATCCCAAAAACATTCAGTACTTC
CASSYTGDPKNIQYF
>TRBJ2-5|.|TRBV15|TRBD1
TGTGCCACCAGCCCGGACAGGGGGCTCGGGGAGACCCAGTACTTC
CATSPDRGLGETQYF
>TRBJ1-2|.|TRBV19|.
TGTGCCAGCGGAGAGATGGACTATGGCTACACCTTC
CASGEMDYGYTF
>TRBJ2-1|.|TRBV20-1|TRBD2
TGCAGTGCTAGTCAGCGGGGGGCCTACAATGAGCAGTTCTTC
CSASQRGAYNEQFF
>TRBJ2-7|.|TRBV6-5|.
TGTGCCAGCAGTACGCCCGGGAGAGATGTTTACGAGCAGTACTTC
CASSTPGRDVYEQYF
>TRBJ1-3|.|TRBV4-2|TRBD1
TGTGCCAGCAGCCCGACAGGGTTAAGCTCTGGAAACACCATATATTTT
CASSPTGLSSGNTIYF
>TRBJ1-1|.|TRBV2|TRBD1
TGTGCCAGCAGTGAATGGGCAGGGGGGACGGACACTGAAGCTTTCTTT
CASSEWAGGTDTEAFF
>TRBJ2-5|.|TRBV2|TRBD2
TGTGCCAGCAGTGAACTCCGTACTAGCGTAGAGACCCAGTACTTC
CASSELRTSVETQYF
>TRBJ2-2|.|TRBV19|.
TGTGCCAGTAGTATCCAACAGCTGAACACCGGGGAGCTGTTTTTT
CASSIQQLNTGELFF
>TRBJ2-1|.|TRBV3-1/TRBV3-2|TRBD1
TGTGCCAGCAGCCAAGGACAGGGAAGATCCTACAATGAGCAGTTCTTC
CASSQGQGRSYNEQFF
>TRBJ1-1|.|TRBV7-2|.
TGTGCCAGCAGCTTAGTGCGGGGGGCGAGCACTGAAGCTTTCTTT
CASSLVRGASTEAFF
>TRBJ1-6|.|TRBV18|TRBD1
TGTGCCAGCTCACCTGGGACAGGGGCTGGGGATTCACCCCTCCACTTT
CASSPGTGAGDSPLHF
>TRBJ1-6|.|TRBV6-5|TRBD1
TGTGCCAGCAGTTTAGCCGGGACAGCCTATAATTCACCCCTCCACTTT
CASSLAGTAYNSPLHF
>TRBJ2-4|.|TRBV3-1/TRBV3-2|TRBD1
TGTGCCAGCAGCCAGGATACAGGGGGCCGGGGAAACATTCAGTACTTC
CASSQDTGGRGNIQYF
>TRBJ2-2|.|TRBV5-1|TRBD1
TGCGCCAGCAGCGGGACAGGGGGCAACACCGGGGAGCTGTTTTTT
CASSGTGGNTGELFF
>TRBJ1-1|.|TRBV19|.
TGTGCCAGTAGGTCGGCAGGGCTTTATCCCCACTTT
CASRSAGLYPHF
>TRBJ2-2|.|TRBV20-1|TRBD2
TGCAGTGCTAGTAAAGGGCTAGCGGGACACACCGGGGAGCTGTTTTTT
CSASKGLAGHTGELFF
>TRBJ1-1|.|TRBV5-4|.
TGTGCCAGCAGCTTGGTTGATTCGGGAACTGAAGCTTTCTTT
CASSLVDSGTEAFF
>TRBJ2-1|.|TRBV5-1|TRBD1
TGCGCCAGCAGCTCCGACAGGGGCTACAATGAGCAGTTCTTC
CASSSDRGYNEQFF
>TRBJ1-6|.|TRBV5-1|.
TGCGCCAGCAGCCCAGGGATGGATTCACCCCTCCACTTT
CASSPGMDSPLHF
>TRBJ2-6|.|TRBV2|.
TGTGCCAGCAGTGCTCGTCAGTCTGGGGCCAACGTCCTGACTTTC
CASSARQSGANVLTF
>TRBJ2-3|.|TRBV5-5|.
TGTGCCAGCAGCCTGAGGGATCACACAGATACGCAGTATTTT
CASSLRDHTDTQYF
>TRBJ1-4|.|TRBV6-5|.
TGTGCCAGCGGTATGGGGGGAAAACTGTTTTTT
CASGMGGKLFF
>TRBJ2-1|.|TRBV28|.
TGTGCCAGCAGTTTATTGCCAGTTTCCGCCAACAATGAGCAGTTCTTC
CASSLLPVSANNEQFF
>TRBJ1-4|.|TRBV19|TRBD1
TGTGCCAGTAGTCCAGGGGGAAGCGATGAAAAACTGTTTTTT
CASSPGGSDEKLFF
>TRBJ2-3|.|TRBV2|.
TGTGCCAGCAGCTGGACTACCACAGATACGCAGTATTTT
CASSWTTTDTQYF
>TRBJ2-2|.|TRBV5-1|.
TGCGCCAGCAGCTTGGACAGCCGACGTACCGGGGAGCTGTTTTTT
CASSLDSRRTGELFF
>TRBJ1-1|.|TRBV27|.
TGTGCCAGCAGCCACATAACCCGGGCCCTCGGGGCTGAAGCTTTCTTT
CASSHITRALGAEAFF
>TRBJ1-2|.|TRBV15|.
TGTGCCACCAGCGGGGGCCATAGCTATGGCTACACCTTC
CATSGGHSYGYTF
>TRBJ2-2|.|TRBV10-3|.
TGTGCCATCGCAGTTGGGAACACCGGGGAGCTGTTTTTT
CAIAVGNTGELFF
>TRBJ2-1|.|TRBV30|TRBD1
TGTGCCTGGAGTGTAGGGGGACAGGGGAATGAGCAGTTCTTC
CAWSVGGQGNEQFF
>TRBJ2-7|.|TRBV3-1/TRBV3-2|.
TGTGCCAGCAGCCAAATGACAGGATCCTACGAGCAGTACTTC
CASSQMTGSYEQYF
>TRBJ1-5|.|TRBV2|.
TGTGCCAGCAGTGAAAGTTTACAGATCAATCAGCCCCAGCATTTT
CASSESLQINQPQHF
>TRBJ1-2|.|TRBV18|TRBD1
TGTGCCAGCTCACCGACAGGGGTGCTCGACTACACCTTC
CASSPTGVLDYTF
>TRBJ1-1|.|TRBV19|.
TGTGCCAGTAGCCGGACAGCGAACACTGAAGCTTTCTTT
CASSRTANTEAFF
>TRBJ1-6|.|TRBV3-1/TRBV3-2|.
TGTGCCAGCAGCCAAGAACCCCCCAGGGTTAATTCACCCCTCCACTTT
CASSQEPPRVNSPLHF
>TRBJ1-1|.|TRBV5-4|.
TGTGCCAGCAGCCCCCAGGGATCGAACACTGAAGCTTTCTTT
CASSPQGSNTEAFF
>TRBJ1-6|once|TRBV30|TRBD1
TGTGCCAAAGACAGGGACTTTGATAATTCACCCCTCCACTTT
CAKDRDFDNSPLHF
>TRBJ2-3|.|TRBV9|TRBD2
TGTGCCAGCAGCGTAGAGCTAGCGGGGGGCACAGATACGCAGTATTTT
CASSVELAGGTDTQYF
>TRBJ2-1|.|TRBV19|TRBD2
TGTGCCAGTGGTTCCGGGACTAGCTCCTACAATGAGCAGTTCTTC
CASGSGTSSYNEQFF
>TRBJ2-7|.|TRBV19|TRBD1
TGTGCCAGTAGTGCCCGGGACAGTGAGCAGTACTTC
CASSARDSEQYF
>TRBJ1-2|.|TRBV21-1|.
TGTGCCAGCAGCAAAGCCCGGGACAGTCGGGGCTACACCTTC
CASSKARDSRGYTF
>TRBJ2-2|.|TRBV7-2|TRBD2
TGTGCCAGCAGCATCCGACTAGCGGGGGACACCGGGGAGCTGTTTTTT
CASSIRLAGDTGELFF
>TRBJ2-5|.|TRBV2|.
TGTGCCAGCAGTGGCCCCGGGATCCAAGAGACCCAGTACTTC
CASSGPGIQETQYF
>TRBJ1-3|once|TRBV29-1|TRBD1
TGCAGCGGTCCGGGACAGGGGGCAAACACCATATATTTT
CSGPGQGANTIYF
>TRBJ2-1|.|TRBV27|.
TGTGCCAGCAGTTTATCCATGGGGGGGCGGGGTGAGCAGTTCTTC
CASSLSMGGRGEQFF
>TRBJ2-3|.|TRBV2|TRBD2
TGTGCCAGCAGTGTTTCTAGCGGGGGGCCTATTTCTAGCACAGATACGCAGTATTTT
CASSVSSGGPISSTDTQYF
>TRBJ2-2|.|TRBV9|TRBD2
TGTGCCAGCAGCGGTAGCGGGGGGATACACACCGGGGAGCTGTTTTTT
CASSGSGGIHTGELFF
>TRBJ2-7|.|TRBV4-2|.
TGTGCCAGCAGCCAAGATCCCCTGAGCTCCTACGAGCAGTACTTC
CASSQDPLSSYEQYF
>TRBJ2-5|.|TRBV30|TRBD2
TGTGCCTGGAGTACTAGCGGGGATCGAGAGACCCAGTACTTC
CAWSTSGDRETQYF
>TRBJ1-1|once|TRBV5-8|.
TGTGCCAGCAGCTTGGGGGTTGTCAGGGCAATTGAAGCTTTCTTT
CASSLGVVRAIEAFF
>TRBJ1-6|.|TRBV6-6|TRBD1
TGTGCCAGCAGTTACGGGACAGGAAATTCACCCCTCCACTTT
CASSYGTGNSPLHF
>TRBJ2-6|.|TRBV24-1|.
TGTGCCACCGGGGAGAGTGGGGCCAACGTCCTGACTTTC
CATGESGANVLTF